This is a list of T cell receptor beta chains from one sample in a study of T-cell reconstitution after alpha-beta-depleted transplantation in children. Each CDR3 protein is one row after TCRdb ran MiXCR on the PCR reads. The data contain about a million distinct CDR3 sequences, roughly 31% of them singletons. Here the sequenced sample was PBMCs, mostly from graft donor cells, taken 360 days after TCRalphabeta/CD19-depleted stem cell transplant. These receptors were taken from a boy younger than two who had a stem cell transplant for SCID, so the T cells may come from the graft donor. Both conserved end residues are trimmed from each CDR3.

V: TRBV4-1; J: TRBJ2-7; CDR3: ASSPGAGGASYEQY
V: TRBV15; J: TRBJ2-1; CDR3: ATSARQSHTYNEQF
V: TRBV15; J: TRBJ2-3; CDR3: ATSLALTDTQY
V: TRBV20-1; J: TRBJ2-2; CDR3: SVRRGTGELF
V: TRBV12-3/TRBV12-4; J: TRBJ1-1; CDR3: ASSLARPGWGTEAF
V: TRBV10-3; J: TRBJ2-5; CDR3: ATRGVSQGGGETQY
V: TRBV12-3/TRBV12-4; J: TRBJ2-5; CDR3: ASSPPETGETQY
V: TRBV15; J: TRBJ2-2; CDR3: ATSRVPGQVNTGELF
V: TRBV5-1; J: TRBJ2-2; CDR3: ASSLAGSEATGELF
V: TRBV20-1; J: TRBJ2-6; CDR3: SASWGSSSGANVLT
V: TRBV7-8; J: TRBJ2-5; CDR3: ASSQTFGVQETQY
V: TRBV20-1; J: TRBJ2-7; CDR3: SASIYEQY
V: TRBV5-1; J: TRBJ2-1; CDR3: ASTFRAGAMRSYNEQF
V: TRBV18; J: TRBJ2-7; CDR3: ASSPIAGGPIYEQY
V: TRBV12-3/TRBV12-4; J: TRBJ1-2; CDR3: ASSLSGARDGYT
V: TRBV5-1; J: TRBJ2-1; CDR3: ASSLGQGHPDNEQF
V: TRBV29-1; J: TRBJ2-7; CDR3: SVGGAGAKRYEQY
V: TRBV18; J: TRBJ1-5; CDR3: ASSPAPVLINQPQH
V: TRBV6-1; J: TRBJ2-7; CDR3: ATQGSASGLYEQY
V: TRBV6-5; J: TRBJ1-2; CDR3: ASSYTGPPVPYGYT
V: TRBV5-1; J: TRBJ2-2; CDR3: ASSFSDTGELF
V: TRBV9; J: TRBJ2-2; CDR3: ASSVGISGYDTGELF
V: TRBV27; J: TRBJ2-7; CDR3: ASSLIRGEQY